The TCR beta chain under discussion was sequenced for a study of blood T cells in healthy people across ages. Study-wide findings and caveats: Donor CMV status was unknown, possibly confounding expanded clonotype changes. Diversity estimated from one million T cells was considered an underestimate. Higher diversity, along with more naive CD4+ cells, distinguished long-lived donors from aged donors. Naive T cell percentage showed a strong correlation with the diversity of TCR beta.

This clonotype was counted a few times. Its specificity is not known. It was with a sample-barcoded 5' primer and a J-beta primer mix that a second PCR of roughly 7 to 12 cycles was run. TCRdb processed the 5' RACE reads anew with MiXCR; each CDR3 protein has one entry. Among some 1,500,000 distinct CDR3 sequences listed, about 45% were seen once. V gave up 5 bases and J gave up 0 bases, with 14 bases separating them. Germline V lookup: CDR1 SGHTA, CDR2 FQGTGA. The CDR3 runs 16 residues. This sequence originates from a woman between 18 and 29 years old in good health. The material sequenced was blood. The gene calls are TRBV7-3 and TRBJ2-1; no clear D. As DNA, the CDR3 is TGTGCCAGCAGCCCCGCGCCCAGAAGCTCCTACAATGAGCAGTTCTTC. Its protein product is CASSPAPRSSYNEQFF.